This TCR beta chain was captured in a study of response to subunit inactivated influenza vaccine. Overall study results and limits: Few new T cells, the authors suggested, are recruited by each seasonal influenza vaccination.

The germline gives CDR1 SQVTM, CDR2 ANQGSEA. With 5 bases removed from V and 0 bases from J, the gap between germline ends came to 10 bases. CDR3 size: 13 residues. Of note for this clonotype: The antigen is undetermined.

TCRdb analysed the RT-PCR reads with MiXCR anew, one entry per CDR3 protein. Altogether hundreds of thousands of distinct CDR3 sequences are present, 15% to 18% being singletons, with the ten largest covering roughly 12%. The sample consisted of PBMCs from blood, taken 11 to 12 days after vaccination. The V and J genes are TRBV29-1 and TRBJ1-1, with D hard to call. This sequence was found in a man over 45 who received an inactivated influenza vaccine. This chain's CDR3 is CSVRATLNTEAFF. The CDR3 DNA is TGCAGCGTTCGAGCAACATTGAACACTGAAGCTTTCTTT.